This T cell receptor beta chain was recorded in a study of regulatory T cells in long-lasting Graves disease. Study-level results: Patients with persistent Graves' had lower TCR diversity than newly diagnosed patients. Gene preferences differed: TRBV28, TRBJ1-2, TRBJ2-5 in persistent cases.

Notes on this clonotype: Its antigen is currently unknown.

Time point given: persistent/refractory GD, antithyroid drugs over 5 years with positive TRAb. From PBMCs, RNA was extracted and then used to make the TCR library. The CDR3 contains 12 residues. Trimming cost V 1 base and J 0 bases, with 4 bases left between them. Germline V gene data show CDR1 as GTSNPN and CDR2 as SVGIG (reference sequence). Arm-PCR with iRepertoire HTBI primers amplified the CDR3 regions for these TCR beta libraries. TCRdb reanalysed the multiplex PCR reads using MiXCR and keeps one entry per CDR3 protein. The data contain approximately 690,000 distinct CDR3 sequences, 25% to 30% of them seen just once; the ten biggest clones take up roughly 40%.

The rearrangement uses TRBV30 and TRBJ2-7; D is undetermined. Sequenced material: peripheral blood mononuclear cells (PBMCs), taken when the disease was refractory, from a patient treated with antithyroid drugs. The receptor was derived from a female donor with Graves disease. This CDR3 reads CAWSDSSYEQYF. CDR3 bases: TGTGCCTGGAGTGACAGCTCCTACGAGCAGTACTTC.